A selection of T cell receptor beta chains follows, all from one sample in a study of blood T cell repertoires in COVID-19. TCRdb's table, derived via immunoSEQ multiplex PCR, lists solely in-frame clones and lacks some. The sample includes fewer than 150,000 clones, under 85% of them seen just once. Sequencing was carried out using peripheral blood. The receptors were sampled from a woman older than 75 in a cohort sampled during active or convalescent COVID-19. CDR3s include the opening cysteine and the closing phenylalanine or tryptophan. The D gene is left open where the match is weak. Where a row states a size, it is once, few, many or the class of an expanded clone; other rows omit it.

>TRBV5-1|.|TRBJ2-7|.
TGCGCCAGCAGCTTTACAGGATCCTACGAGCAGTACTTC
CASSFTGSYEQYF
>TRBV7-9|.|TRBJ2-2|TRBD2
TGTGCCAGCAGCCCGACGACTAGCGGAAAAACCGGGGAGCTGTTTTTT
CASSPTTSGKTGELFF
>TRBV2|.|TRBJ1-2|TRBD1
TGTGCGGCCTGGCACAGGGGATATGGCTACACCTTC
CAAWHRGYGYTF
>TRBV6-4|few|TRBJ2-3|.
TGTGCCAGCAGCTCTTGGGCGGGTCGTACAGATACGCAGTATTTT
CASSSWAGRTDTQYF
>TRBV5-1|.|TRBJ2-7|TRBD1
TGCGCCAGCAGCTCAGACAGGGGGTTGACCTACGAGCAGTACTTC
CASSSDRGLTYEQYF
>TRBV19|.|TRBJ1-4|TRBD1
TGTGCCAGTAAAACAGGGGGCGTTGAAAAACTGTTTTTT
CASKTGGVEKLFF
>TRBV7-6|.|TRBJ1-1|.
TGTGCCAGCAGCTTCCGGGATAACACTGAAGCTTTCTTT
CASSFRDNTEAFF
>TRBV9|.|TRBJ1-3|.
TGTGCCAGCGGTACAGGAAACACCATATATTTT
CASGTGNTIYF
>TRBV4-2|once|TRBJ2-1|TRBD2
TGTGCCAGCAGCCAATCACCTAGCGGGGGGGCTGGTGAGCAGTTCTTC
CASSQSPSGGAGEQFF
>TRBV7-9|few|TRBJ2-7|.
TGTGCCAGCAGCACCCTCACATACGAGCAGTACTTC
CASSTLTYEQYF
>TRBV13|many|TRBJ2-2|.
TGTGCCAGCAGCCAAAGTTGGGGCGAAGAGAACACCGGGGAGCTGTTTTTT
CASSQSWGEENTGELFF
>TRBV28|medium-sized|TRBJ1-2|TRBD1
TGTGCCAGCAGTCCGACAGGGGACTATGGCTACACCTTC
CASSPTGDYGYTF
>TRBV6-2/TRBV6-3|.|TRBJ2-3|.
TGTGCCAGCAGTTGGGGGGGGGCCACAGATACGCAGTATTTT
CASSWGGATDTQYF
>TRBV7-8|.|TRBJ2-1|TRBD2
TGTGCCAGCAGCTTAGTCGGTAGCGGGGGGGATAATGAGCAGTTCTTC
CASSLVGSGGDNEQFF
>TRBV7-9|.|TRBJ1-6|.
TGTGCCAGCAGCTTAGCGGGTAGGGGATCACCCCTCCACTTT
CASSLAGRGSPLHF
>TRBV4-2|.|TRBJ1-2|.
TGTGCCAGCAGCCAAGTGGGGGCCCTCGGCGATGGCTACACCTTC
CASSQVGALGDGYTF
>TRBV5-1|once|TRBJ2-5|.
TGCGCCAGCAGCTTGCGGGGGGCAGGGACCCAGTACTTC
CASSLRGAGTQYF
>TRBV6-4|.|TRBJ2-1|TRBD1
TGTGCCAGCAGTGACGGCGGGCAGGGGGCGTTAGATGAGCAGTTCTTC
CASSDGGQGALDEQFF
>TRBV6-2/TRBV6-3|.|TRBJ2-1|TRBD1
TGTGCCAGCAGTTACTACGGACAGGGGAGGGATGAGCAGTTCTTC
CASSYYGQGRDEQFF
>TRBV5-4|.|TRBJ2-5|.
TGTGCCAGCAGGAAAGAGGGGGTTAGCACCCAGTACTTC
CASRKEGVSTQYF
>TRBV5-6|.|TRBJ2-3|TRBD2
TGTGCCAGCAGCTCCGACTCCCTACTAGCGGGGGCAGGGGATACGCAGTATTTT
CASSSDSLLAGAGDTQYF
>TRBV5-5|.|TRBJ2-2|.
TGTGCCAGCAGCTACTTATCGGGTCGCACCGGGGAGCTGTTTTTT
CASSYLSGRTGELFF
>TRBV4-1|.|TRBJ2-1|TRBD1
TGCGCCAGCAGCCAAGAGGGCGGGACAGGCCACAATGAGCAGTTCTTC
CASSQEGGTGHNEQFF
>TRBV19|.|TRBJ1-2|.
TGTGCCAGTAGTATAGCAGGACAGCTGAACTATGGCTACACCTTC
CASSIAGQLNYGYTF
>TRBV12-3/TRBV12-4|.|TRBJ1-1|.
TGTGCCAGCAGTTTCATGGGAGGCACTGAAGCTTTCTTT
CASSFMGGTEAFF
>TRBV30|.|TRBJ1-3|.
TGTGCCTGGAGTGTAGGGAGGTTAGACACCATATATTTT
CAWSVGRLDTIYF
>TRBV7-2|.|TRBJ1-4|.
TGTGCCAGCAGCTTATCCGTGAATGAAAAACTGTTTTTT
CASSLSVNEKLFF
>TRBV19|.|TRBJ1-2|TRBD1
TGTGCCAGTAGTAAACCCGGGACAGGGAACTATGGCTACACCTTC
CASSKPGTGNYGYTF
>TRBV27|.|TRBJ2-4|.
TGTGCCAGCACGACCCAGGTTCAACTAGCCAAAAACATTCAGTACTTC
CASTTQVQLAKNIQYF
>TRBV9|once|TRBJ2-2|TRBD1
TGTGCCAGCAGTGTCTCCGGGACAGGGACTACCGGGGAGCTGTTTTTT
CASSVSGTGTTGELFF
>TRBV6-6|.|TRBJ2-7|.
TGTGCCAGCAGCCGGAGAACAGGGAAAGGGGGCGAGCAGTACTTC
CASSRRTGKGGEQYF
>TRBV3-1/TRBV3-2|.|TRBJ2-3|.
TGTGCCAGCAGCCTAAGGAGTGTCCCAGATACGCAGTATTTT
CASSLRSVPDTQYF
>TRBV5-4|.|TRBJ2-1|TRBD1
TGTGCCAGCAGCTTGGGACGGGACAGGACCTACAATGAGCAGTTCTTC
CASSLGRDRTYNEQFF
>TRBV19|.|TRBJ2-3|TRBD2
TGTGCCAGCCACCCGGGACTAGCGGGGGTGAACCCTAGCACAGATACGCAGTATTTT
CASHPGLAGVNPSTDTQYF
>TRBV10-3|.|TRBJ2-4|.
TGTGCCATCAGTGAGCGGTCAGGGGCGGCCAAAAACATTCAGTACTTC
CAISERSGAAKNIQYF
>TRBV5-1|few|TRBJ1-1|.
TGCGCCAGCAGCCCGGTGGGGGGGTTGAACACTGAAGCTTTCTTT
CASSPVGGLNTEAFF
>TRBV29-1|.|TRBJ2-1|TRBD2
TGCAGCGTTGGGGGTAGCGGGAACTACAATGAGCAGTTCTTC
CSVGGSGNYNEQFF
>TRBV7-9|.|TRBJ2-5|TRBD1
TGTGCCAGCAGCTTCGGGACAGGGGGCTTGGGGGAGACCCAGTACTTC
CASSFGTGGLGETQYF
>TRBV19|.|TRBJ2-5|TRBD1
TGTGCCAGCCAAGGGGGCGAAGAGACCCAGTACTTC
CASQGGEETQYF
>TRBV4-1|.|TRBJ2-1|TRBD1
TGCGCCAGCAGCCGGGCTCCAGGGGGTGGGTACAATGAGCAGTTCTTC
CASSRAPGGGYNEQFF
>TRBV5-1|.|TRBJ1-1|.
TGCGCCAGCAGCTTGTCGGGGGGCACTGAAGCTTTCTTT
CASSLSGGTEAFF